Listed below are T cell receptor beta chains from one sample, sequenced in a study of a mutant IDH1 vaccine in newly diagnosed glioma. Assay used: immunoSEQ multiplex PCR; TCRdb lists only in-frame clones, some missing. The data hold 50,000 to 70,000 clones, with around 80% observed a single time. These receptors lack a known antigen. The sequenced sample was PBMCs, obtained from a glioma patient whose treatment included an IDH1 peptide vaccine. These TCRs come from a woman between 40 and 50 years old with glioma. Some clones in this sample may be carry-over from other donors' samples. The CDR3 runs from the conserved cysteine through the conserved F or W. Each record gives: J gene, V gene, clone size, D gene, CDR3 protein, CDR3 DNA. D genes are given only for firm matches. Clone size appears in some rows only: once, few, many, or a class for an expanded clone.

TRBJ1-5 TRBV7-3 NA TRBD1 CASSTEDRAADVNSGGNQPQHF TGTGCCAGCAGCACCGAGGACAGGGCCGCCGACGTAAATAGCGGGGGCAATCAGCCCCAGCATTTT
TRBJ2-1 TRBV14 NA TRBD2 CASSQDRTSGYNEQFF TGTGCCAGCAGCCAAGATCGCACTAGCGGGTACAATGAGCAGTTCTTC
TRBJ2-7 TRBV18 NA TRBD2 CASSGAGASNSYEQYF TGTGCCAGCTCAGGTGCGGGAGCAAGCAACTCCTACGAGCAGTACTTC
TRBJ1-2 TRBV19 NA NA CASSIGEYGYTF TGTGCCAGTAGTATCGGCGAATACGGCTACACCTTC
TRBJ1-5 TRBV10-1 NA NA CASSRSGDQPQHF TGCGCCAGCAGTCGATCAGGGGATCAGCCCCAGCATTTT
TRBJ1-1 TRBV5-4 NA NA CASSHRQGKPEAFF TGTGCCAGCAGCCACCGCCAGGGTAAACCTGAAGCTTTCTTT
TRBJ1-3 TRBV30 once NA CAWSPGLGNTIYF TGTGCCTGGAGCCCAGGGTTAGGAAACACCATATATTTT
TRBJ1-3 TRBV6-1 NA NA CASSRQVTTGNTIYF TGTGCCAGCAGCAGACAGGTTACTACTGGAAACACCATATATTTT
TRBJ2-7 TRBV5-1 NA NA CASSIDTYRANYEQYF TGCGCCAGCAGCATCGATACGTACAGGGCAAACTACGAGCAGTACTTC
TRBJ1-1 TRBV5-1 NA TRBD1 CASSDRPPGGVGTEAFF TGCGCCAGCAGCGACCGCCCTCCAGGGGGGGTCGGCACTGAAGCTTTCTTT
TRBJ1-1 TRBV6-1 NA NA CASSDNRGQTEAFF TGTGCCAGCAGCGACAACAGAGGACAGACTGAAGCTTTCTTT
TRBJ2-3 TRBV4-1 NA TRBD2 CASSRGTIDTDTQYF TGCGCCAGCAGCCGGGGGACTATCGACACAGATACGCAGTATTTT
TRBJ1-1 TRBV5-1 NA NA CASSHHRDTEAFF TGCGCCAGCAGCCACCACAGGGACACTGAAGCTTTCTTT
TRBJ1-6 TRBV4-1 NA NA CASSHPFLRENSPLHF TGCGCCAGCAGCCATCCCTTCCTCCGGGAGAATTCACCCCTCCACTTT
TRBJ2-5 TRBV14 NA TRBD1 CASSQLLDRGTRSQYF TGTGCCAGCAGCCAACTACTGGACAGGGGGACCCGCTCCCAGTACTTC
TRBJ1-2 TRBV7-9 NA NA CASSYPLGGHTF TGTGCCAGCAGCTATCCATTGGGGGGCCACACCTTC
TRBJ1-2 TRBV25-1 NA TRBD1 CASSGGTGLYGYTF TGTGCCAGCAGTGGCGGGACAGGGCTTTATGGCTACACCTTC
TRBJ2-7 TRBV18 NA NA CASSPHPNYEQYF TGTGCCAGCTCCCCCCACCCCAACTACGAGCAGTACTTC
TRBJ2-6 TRBV19 NA TRBD1 CASSILRDSAGANVLTF TGTGCCAGTAGTATCTTAAGGGACAGCGCAGGGGCCAACGTCCTGACTTTC
TRBJ2-7 TRBV6-1 NA NA CASSEIGWNTYEQYF TGTGCCAGCAGTGAAATAGGTTGGAACACCTACGAGCAGTACTTC
TRBJ1-1 TRBV19 once NA CAVQVGNTEAFF TGTGCCGTACAGGTGGGGAACACTGAAGCTTTCTTT
TRBJ2-7 TRBV7-9 NA NA CASSLDRVSYEQYF TGTGCCAGCAGCTTAGACAGGGTTTCCTACGAGCAGTACTTC
TRBJ1-2 TRBV27 NA NA CASRPGRYGYTF TGTGCCAGCAGGCCGGGACGCTATGGCTACACCTTC
TRBJ1-1 TRBV11-2 once NA CASSLRGVSMNTEAFF TGTGCCAGCAGCTTACGCGGGGTATCGATGAACACTGAAGCTTTCTTT
TRBJ1-2 TRBV2 NA TRBD1 CASSEGQGVLYGYTF TGTGCCAGCAGTGAAGGACAGGGGGTTCTATATGGCTACACCTTC
TRBJ1-1 TRBV27 NA NA CASSITGLNTEAFF TGTGCCAGCAGTATAACAGGTCTGAACACTGAAGCTTTCTTT
TRBJ2-1 TRBV18 once NA CASSPKQVSSYNEQFF TGTGCCAGCTCACCGAAGCAGGTGAGCTCCTACAATGAGCAGTTCTTC
TRBJ1-1 TRBV11-2 NA NA CASSLDGTAIMNTEAFF TGTGCCAGCAGCTTAGATGGTACAGCTATAATGAACACTGAAGCTTTCTTT
TRBJ1-5 TRBV6-5 NA NA CASSYSGIQPQHF TGTGCCAGCAGTTACTCGGGTATTCAGCCCCAGCATTTT
TRBJ2-5 TRBV29-1 NA NA CSVDQGGAQETQYF TGCAGCGTCGATCAAGGGGGGGCGCAAGAGACCCAGTACTTC
TRBJ1-1 TRBV29-1 few NA CSVLDGRNTEAFF TGCAGCGTCCTAGACGGACGGAACACTGAAGCTTTCTTT
TRBJ1-5 TRBV7-2 NA NA CASSPDGSQPQHF TGTGCCAGCAGCCCGGACGGGAGTCAGCCCCAGCATTTT
TRBJ1-2 TRBV7-2 few TRBD1 CASKPTGNNGYTF TGTGCCAGCAAGCCGACAGGGAATAATGGCTACACCTTC
TRBJ1-2 TRBV14 NA NA CASSHGPSYGYTF TGTGCCAGCAGCCACGGACCCTCCTATGGCTACACCTTC
TRBJ2-1 TRBV5-1 NA TRBD1 CASSLKGAPSNEQFF TGCGCCAGCAGCTTGAAGGGGGCGCCGAGCAATGAGCAGTTCTTC
TRBJ2-1 TRBV19 NA TRBD2 CASSIVGGLAGSNEQFF TGTGCCAGTAGTATAGTGGGAGGCCTAGCGGGGAGTAATGAGCAGTTCTTC
TRBJ2-6 TRBV19 NA TRBD2 CASKGGGTGANVLTF TGTGCCAGTAAAGGCGGGGGGACTGGGGCCAACGTCCTGACTTTC
TRBJ1-6 TRBV7-2 NA NA CASSFARGEGSPLHF TGTGCCAGCAGCTTTGCCCGGGGGGAGGGGTCACCCCTCCACTTT
TRBJ1-1 TRBV9 few NA CASSVTGMNTEAFF TGTGCCAGCAGCGTTACAGGCATGAACACTGAAGCTTTCTTT
TRBJ1-6 TRBV9 NA NA CASSVDLGYNSPLHF TGTGCCAGCAGCGTAGATCTGGGTTATAATTCACCCCTCCACTTT
TRBJ2-7 TRBV10-1 NA TRBD1 CASSEGQGRGQYF TGCGCCAGCAGTGAGGGACAGGGCCGAGGGCAGTACTTC
TRBJ1-4 TRBV29-1 NA NA CSVLPQANEKLFF TGCAGCGTTCTACCGCAAGCTAATGAAAAACTGTTTTTT
TRBJ1-1 TRBV10-3 NA TRBD1 CAISERTGNTEAFF TGTGCCATCAGTGAGCGGACAGGCAACACTGAAGCTTTCTTT
TRBJ1-2 TRBV18 NA NA CASSPPGALRDGYTF TGTGCCAGCTCACCACCTGGGGCCTTAAGAGATGGCTACACCTTC
TRBJ1-6 TRBV7-6 NA TRBD1 CASSSLTGSNSPLHF TGTGCCAGCAGCTCTTTGACAGGGTCGAATTCACCCCTCCACTTT
TRBJ2-7 TRBV10-3 NA NA CAISESVYEQYF TGTGCCATCAGTGAGTCAGTCTACGAGCAGTACTTC
TRBJ2-3 TRBV6-4 NA TRBD1 CASREGGGGQYF TGTGCCAGCAGGGAAGGGGGCGGTGGGCAGTATTTT
TRBJ1-4 TRBV5-1 NA NA CASSPGTAGANLFF TGCGCCAGCAGCCCCGGGACGGCTGGGGCAAACCTGTTTTTT
TRBJ2-5 TRBV6-1 NA NA CASKGVGSVQKTQYF TGTGCCAGCAAAGGTGTTGGTAGCGTCCAAAAGACCCAGTACTTC
TRBJ2-7 TRBV10-1 NA TRBD1 CASSTATGGYEQYF TGCGCCAGCAGTACGGCGACAGGGGGGTACGAGCAGTACTTC
TRBJ2-3 TRBV2 NA NA CASSGRVSTDTQYF TGTGCCAGCAGCGGCAGGGTCAGCACAGATACGCAGTATTTT
TRBJ1-1 TRBV5-5 NA NA CASSLYTIPQAFF TGTGCCAGCAGCTTGTACACGATCCCCCAAGCTTTCTTT
TRBJ2-7 TRBV9 NA TRBD1 CASSVAGGQGEDEQYF TGTGCCAGCAGCGTAGCTGGGGGACAGGGGGAGGACGAGCAGTACTTC
TRBJ1-1 TRBV7-9 NA NA CASSPPGNTEAFF TGTGCCAGCAGCCCCCCGGGTAACACTGAAGCTTTCTTT